Listed below are T cell receptor beta chains from one sample, sequenced in a study of blood T cell repertoires in COVID-19. Sequencing used immunoSEQ multiplex PCR; TCRdb keeps in-frame clones, though not all of them. The table lists under 200,000 clones, almost 85% of them singletons, with around 14% in the top ten. Sequenced: peripheral blood. The receptors stem from a young man with active or convalescent COVID-19. CDR3s include the opening cysteine and the closing phenylalanine or tryptophan. Fields, in order: V gene, D gene, clone size, J gene, CDR3 DNA, CDR3 protein. A D gene is named only where the DNA matches it firmly. Clone size is stated in some rows and not others, as once, few, many or a class when expanded.

TRBV11-2,TRBD1,NA,TRBJ2-7,TGTGCCAGCAGCCCGCTCGACAGGGTTTTCACCTACGAGCAGTACTTC,CASSPLDRVFTYEQYF
TRBV12-3/TRBV12-4,NA,few,TRBJ1-2,TGTGCCAGCAGCCTTGGTGGGGCCTATGGCTACACCTTC,CASSLGGAYGYTF
TRBV24-1,NA,NA,TRBJ2-3,TGTGCCACCAGTGATTTGTCGGGTATGATGGATACGCAGTATTTT,CATSDLSGMMDTQYF
TRBV18,NA,NA,TRBJ2-1,TGTGCCAGCTCACCGCAGCAGGTGCCCTACAATGAGCAGTTCTTC,CASSPQQVPYNEQFF
TRBV5-1,NA,NA,TRBJ2-5,TGCGCCAGCAGCTCTGGGCGGGACAGCCTTGATCAAGAGACCCAGTACTTC,CASSSGRDSLDQETQYF
TRBV12-3/TRBV12-4,NA,NA,TRBJ1-6,TGTGCCAGCAGTTTATGGGGGGGTTCACCCCTCCACTTT,CASSLWGGSPLHF
TRBV6-6,NA,once,TRBJ2-5,TGTGCCAGCAGTTACCAGGGGGGAACGGGAGAGACCCAGTACTTC,CASSYQGGTGETQYF
TRBV6-2/TRBV6-3,TRBD1,NA,TRBJ2-7,TGTGCCAGCAGTTACACCCTGGGGGGACAGGTCAACGAGCAGTACTTC,CASSYTLGGQVNEQYF
TRBV4-3,TRBD1,NA,TRBJ2-1,TGCGCCAGCAGCCGCATGGGGACAGGGAGGTCTTGGGAGCAGTTCTTC,CASSRMGTGRSWEQFF
TRBV5-1,TRBD1,NA,TRBJ2-5,TGCGCCAGCAGCTGGGGCAGGGGGCAAAAAGAGACCCAGTACTTC,CASSWGRGQKETQYF
TRBV5-8,NA,NA,TRBJ1-2,TGTGCCAGCAGCCCCTGGGGGGGGGTGAGCTATGGCTACACCTTC,CASSPWGGVSYGYTF
TRBV29-1,NA,NA,TRBJ2-3,TGCAGCGTTGTTGGGAGTGCAGATACGCAGTATTTT,CSVVGSADTQYF
TRBV5-1,TRBD1,NA,TRBJ1-4,TGCGCCAGCACCATGGGACAGGACAATGAAAAACTGTTTTTT,CASTMGQDNEKLFF
TRBV15,TRBD1,NA,TRBJ1-5,TGTGCCACCAGCAGCCCAAGACAGGGGGCAATCGGCAATCAGCCCCAGCATTTT,CATSSPRQGAIGNQPQHF
TRBV30,TRBD1,NA,TRBJ2-7,TGTGCCTGGAGCCCTAACCTGTGGGACAGCGAGCAGTACTTC,CAWSPNLWDSEQYF
TRBV27,TRBD1,NA,TRBJ2-4,TGTGCCAGCAGTCTAAAGGGGGGGACAGGGGGCGGCGATGGCAAAAACATTCAGTACTTC,CASSLKGGTGGGDGKNIQYF
TRBV6-2/TRBV6-3,TRBD1,NA,TRBJ1-5,TGTGCCAGCAGTTATATACTCGGGACAGGGATCGACAATCAGCCCCAGCATTTT,CASSYILGTGIDNQPQHF
TRBV14,NA,NA,TRBJ2-1,TGTGCCAGCAGTCGACTAGACGTCTCCTACAATGAGCAGTTCTTC,CASSRLDVSYNEQFF
TRBV6-5,TRBD1,NA,TRBJ1-2,TGTGCCAGCAGAACCGACAGGGGGCAGGGCTATGGCTACACCTTC,CASRTDRGQGYGYTF
TRBV9,NA,once,TRBJ2-2,TGTGCCAGCAGCGTAGGAGTCACCGGGGAGCTGTTTTTT,CASSVGVTGELFF
TRBV14,NA,NA,TRBJ1-2,TGTGCCAGCAGCCAAGTCCTCAACTATGGCTACACCTTC,CASSQVLNYGYTF
TRBV11-3,TRBD2,NA,TRBJ2-5,TGTGCCAGCAGCTTTGCGGGAGGAGATGAGACCCAGTACTTC,CASSFAGGDETQYF
TRBV12-5,TRBD1,NA,TRBJ1-2,TGTGCTAGTGGCTTCCAAACGACAGGGATTGACTATGGCTACACCTTC,CASGFQTTGIDYGYTF
TRBV2,TRBD1,NA,TRBJ1-1,TGTGCCAGCAGACCCGGACAGGGAATTTATAAAGCTTTCTTT,CASRPGQGIYKAFF
TRBV15,NA,NA,TRBJ2-1,TGTGCCACCAGCAGACAGTTGTACAGTGAGCAGTTCTTC,CATSRQLYSEQFF
TRBV5-6,NA,NA,TRBJ2-1,TGTGCCAGCAGCTTTGTACGCAGGGCAGGTACCTACAATGAGCAGTTCTTC,CASSFVRRAGTYNEQFF
TRBV3-1/TRBV3-2,NA,NA,TRBJ1-5,TGTGCCAGCAGCCCGGACAGCCTCAATCAGCCCCAGCATTTT,CASSPDSLNQPQHF
TRBV10-3,TRBD1,NA,TRBJ2-7,TGTGCCATCAGCCCGGGACAGGGCAGCTCCTACGAGCAGTACTTC,CAISPGQGSSYEQYF
TRBV7-8,TRBD1,few,TRBJ2-2,TGTGCCAGCAGCCCACGGACAGGACAAACCGGGGAGCTGTTTTTT,CASSPRTGQTGELFF
TRBV30,NA,NA,TRBJ1-2,TGTGCCTGGATCACCGCGGACAGCTCAAGTAACTATGGCTACACCTTC,CAWITADSSSNYGYTF
TRBV5-5,NA,NA,TRBJ2-3,TGTGCCAGCAGCCATCTGGAGGGGGGGGGCACAGATACGCAGTATTTT,CASSHLEGGGTDTQYF
TRBV7-2,TRBD2,NA,TRBJ2-1,TGTGCCAGCAGCCCGTTAGCGGGAGAGTTGAATGAGCAGTTCTTC,CASSPLAGELNEQFF
TRBV3-1/TRBV3-2,TRBD2,NA,TRBJ2-1,TGTGCCAGCAGCCGAGAAGGCAGCGGGGGATACAATGAGCAGTTCTTC,CASSREGSGGYNEQFF
TRBV28,NA,once,TRBJ1-5,TGTGCCAGCAGTTTCGGAGGTTATCAGCCCCAGCATTTT,CASSFGGYQPQHF
TRBV21-1,NA,NA,TRBJ2-3,TGTGCCAGCAGCTTACCGGGACAGCAAACAGATACGCAGTATTTT,CASSLPGQQTDTQYF
TRBV14,TRBD1,few,TRBJ2-2,TGTGCCAGCAGCCGAAGGGACAGGGATACCGGGGAGCTGTTTTTT,CASSRRDRDTGELFF
TRBV19,NA,NA,TRBJ1-1,TGTGCCAGTAGCCAGGGTCGGAACACTGAAGCTTTCTTT,CASSQGRNTEAFF
TRBV19,NA,few,TRBJ1-5,TGTGCCAGTCATAGGGGGATTATGGAGCCCCAGCATTTT,CASHRGIMEPQHF
TRBV19,NA,NA,TRBJ2-5,TGTGCCAGTAGTATGAACACAGGGCCCCAAGAGACCCAGTACTTC,CASSMNTGPQETQYF
TRBV18,NA,once,TRBJ1-2,TGTGCCAGCTCCGAGGGGGGGCGTTCCTATGGCTACACCTTC,CASSEGGRSYGYTF
TRBV28,NA,NA,TRBJ1-5,TGTGCCAGCAGCCCCATCGTAGTTTGGGAGGGCGATCAGCCCCAGCATTTT,CASSPIVVWEGDQPQHF
TRBV11-2,TRBD1,NA,TRBJ1-5,TGTGCCAGCAGCTCGGACAGGGAACAGCCCCAGCATTTT,CASSSDREQPQHF
TRBV4-3,NA,NA,TRBJ1-6,TGCGCCAGCAGCCAAGAAACCGTAGAGAGTTCACCCCTCCACTTT,CASSQETVESSPLHF
TRBV5-6,NA,NA,TRBJ1-5,TGTGCCAGCAGCTTGGTGTCGCAGGGCAATCAGCCCCAGCATTTT,CASSLVSQGNQPQHF
TRBV4-1,NA,once,TRBJ1-3,TGCGCCAGCAGCCAACCCGCGGCCCTAGGAAACACCATATATTTT,CASSQPAALGNTIYF
TRBV13,NA,NA,TRBJ1-2,TGTGCCAGCAGCTTACAGGGATGGGATGGCTACACCTTC,CASSLQGWDGYTF
TRBV7-9,TRBD1,NA,TRBJ2-4,TGTGCCAGCAGCGAGGGACAGCCGGCCAAAAACATTCAGTACTTC,CASSEGQPAKNIQYF
TRBV6-2/TRBV6-3,NA,NA,TRBJ2-7,TGTGCCAGCAGTTACGCGGGGACGACGGGCGAGCAGTACTTC,CASSYAGTTGEQYF
TRBV10-3,TRBD1,NA,TRBJ2-7,TGTGCCATTCAGGGACAGGGATCCTACGAGCAGTACTTC,CAIQGQGSYEQYF
TRBV4-1,TRBD1,once,TRBJ1-4,TGCGCCAGCAGCTCTACAGGGGGCGCGGTAACGGGAGAAAAACTGTTTTTT,CASSSTGGAVTGEKLFF
TRBV19,TRBD1,NA,TRBJ1-6,TGTGCCAGTACCTCGACAGGGGAAAGTTCACCCCTCCACTTT,CASTSTGESSPLHF